The 16 T cell receptor beta chains below come from one sample, sequenced in a study of radiotherapy plus CTLA-4 blockade in lung cancer. Libraries were prepared by immunoSEQ multiplex PCR; TCRdb keeps only in-frame clonotypes and omits some of them. The table shows roughly 75,000 clones, with more than 80% occurring only once. This sample comprised peripheral blood, obtained from a patient treated with radiotherapy plus ipilimumab. The receptors stem from a human donor with non-small cell lung cancer who had stable disease on radiotherapy plus ipilimumab.

The chain joins TRBV6-5 to TRBJ2-7, with D possibly TRBD2 on 6 matching bases. Between the trimmed V and J ends, which lost 7 bases and 2 bases, there was a span of 18 bases. Germline V gene sequence: CDR1 MNHEY, CDR2 SVGAGI. The CDR3 has 15 amino acids. CDR3 amino acids: CASTQAGTLPYEQYF. Written as DNA, the CDR3 is TGTGCCAGCACTCAGGCGGGGACGCTCCCCTACGAGCAGTACTTC.

This clone was observed a handful of times. The chain uses TRBV28 and TRBJ1-6, with 8 bases aligning to TRBD1. Germline CDR1 is MDHEN and CDR2 is SYDVKM. Trimming removed 6 bases from V and 6 bases from J; junction bases left unmatched: 4. The CDR3 has 14 amino acids. CDR3 residues: CASSPTGGNSPLHF. DNA for the CDR3: TGTGCCAGCAGCCCCACAGGGGGTAATTCACCCCTCCACTTT.

The rearrangement joins TRBV4-1 to TRBJ1-2, with D maybe TRBD1 (6 bases). This CDR3 spans 15 amino acids. Germline V lookup: CDR1 MGHRA, CDR2 YSYEKL. The V end was cut by 3 bases, the J end by 5 bases, with 16 bases between. CDR3 nucleotides: TGCGCCAGCAGCCATTCAGGGGATGGGAATTATGGCTACACCTTC. This gives the protein CASSHSGDGNYGYTF.

This chain uses TRBV5-6 with TRBJ2-3; 8 bases are shared with TRBD1. Losses at the gene ends were 1 base for V and 5 bases for J; bases not matched to a gene: 6. Per the germline V gene, CDR1 is SGHDT and CDR2 is YYEEEE. This CDR3 contains 15 residues. This CDR3 reads CASSLYQGARDTQYF. The DNA of the CDR3 is TGTGCCAGCAGCTTGTATCAGGGGGCGAGAGATACGCAGTATTTT.

This chain joins TRBV10-3 and TRBJ2-1; TRBD2 matches at 11 bases. The germline gives CDR1 ENHRY, CDR2 SYGVKD. J was trimmed by 3 bases and V by 4 bases; bases with no gene match: 14. CDR3 length: 19 residues. In nucleotides, the CDR3 is TGTGCCATCAGTGTCCAAGGAACTAGCGGGGGCTTACTCTACAATGAGCAGTTCTTC. Amino acid sequence: CAISVQGTSGGLLYNEQFF.

The chain carries TRBV10-2 and TRBJ2-5; no clear D gene. The germline CDR1 and CDR2 sequences are WSHSY and SAAADI. Trimming stripped 2 bases from V and 2 bases from J, with 6 bases between. The CDR3 runs 13 residues. The CDR3 sequence: CASSEPPQETQYF. CDR3 sequence (DNA): TGCGCCAGCAGTGAGCCCCCTCAAGAGACCCAGTACTTC.

This chain joins TRBV2 and TRBJ2-2; D ambiguous. Trimming took 8 bases from V and 1 from J, leaving 11 bases between them. This CDR3 contains 14 residues. Germline V gene sequence: CDR1 SNHLY, CDR2 FYNNEI. The CDR3 region is CASSALLNTGELFF. The CDR3 region has the DNA TGTGCCAGCTCGGCCCTCCTGAACACCGGGGAGCTGTTTTTT.

The V call is TRBV28, the J call TRBJ2-4; tentative D call: TRBD2 (5 bases). The germline V and J ends were trimmed by 6 bases and 6 bases, with 21 bases remaining between them. CDR1 MDHEN and CDR2 SYDVKM come from the germline V gene. The CDR3 sequence is 16 residues long. This CDR3 reads CASSPPGLIIGNIQYF. CDR3 coding DNA: TGTGCCAGCAGCCCACCCGGACTCATTATTGGAAACATTCAGTACTTC.

This clone was seen only a few times. The rearrangement joins TRBV19 to TRBJ2-7; possible D gene TRBD1, 5 bases. The germline V gene has CDR1 LNHDA and CDR2 SQIVND (reference sequence). Trimming shortened V by 5 bases and J by 2 bases, and 10 bases separated the two germline ends. The CDR3 has 13 amino acids. CDR3 protein: CASSRDRAYEQYF. In DNA form, the CDR3 reads TGTGCCAGTAGTCGAGACAGAGCCTACGAGCAGTACTTC.

The V call is TRBV30, the J call TRBJ2-1; tentatively, D is TRBD2 (5 bases). Per germline, CDR1 GTSNPN and CDR2 SVGIG (reference sequence). V was pared by 5 bases and J by 8 bases, with 19 bases between. CDR3 size: 14 residues. CDR3 bases: TGTGCCTGGGCCGAGGGTTGGGGAAGCGATGAGCAGTTCTTC. It yields the protein CAWAEGWGSDEQFF.

The chain employs TRBV9 and TRBJ1-2, with 7 bases fitting TRBD1. Germline-derived CDR1 and CDR2 are SGDLS and YYNGEE. The J segment lost 6 bases and the V segment lost 2 bases, leaving 16 bases of the junction unmatched. This CDR3 is 17 amino acids long. The CDR3 DNA follows: TGTGCCAGCAGCGTTTTCGAGGGGGCGGTTTCTGGGGATGGCTACACCTTC. As protein: CASSVFEGAVSGDGYTF.

The chain joins TRBV19 to TRBJ2-1, with 10 bases identical to TRBD2. V was clipped by 2 bases and J by 8 bases; unmatched bases: 9. The CDR3 covers 16 residues. Germline CDR1 is LNHDA and CDR2 is SQIVND (reference sequence). CDR3 residues: CASSITAGGKGDEQFF. CDR3 DNA: TGTGCCAGTAGTATAACAGCGGGAGGGAAGGGCGATGAGCAGTTCTTC.

This chain joins TRBV29-1 and TRBJ2-5, with unresolved D. The CDR3 spans 13 residues. V gave up 4 bases and J gave up 2 bases, with 11 bases separating them. CDR1 and CDR2 from the germline V gene are SQVTM and ANQGSEA. The CDR3 bases are TGCAGCGTTGTGAGGACCACTCAAGAGACCCAGTACTTC. It specifies CSVVRTTQETQYF.

The chain has TRBV9 and TRBJ2-3; 8 bases align to TRBD2. CDR1 and CDR2 (germline): SGDLS, YYNGEE. This CDR3 region has 18 residues. The trim removed 3 bases at V and 2 bases at J, leaving 14 bases unmatched. CDR3 DNA sequence: TGTGCCAGCAGCGATCCCACCCTCGGAGCGGGGGTCACAGATACGCAGTATTTT. This encodes CASSDPTLGAGVTDTQYF.

Only a few counts were recorded for this clone. This chain uses TRBV18 with TRBJ2-5; possibly TRBD2 for D (6 bases). This CDR3 is built from 13 residues. The ends were cut back, 4 bases at V and 4 bases at J, with 10 bases in the middle. The V gene's germline CDR1 is KGHSH and CDR2 LQKENI. CDR3 sequence reads: CASSQKGGETQYF. CDR3 coding DNA: TGTGCCAGCTCACAAAAGGGAGGAGAGACCCAGTACTTC.

The gene calls are TRBV14 and TRBJ2-1, with 8 nucleotides matching TRBD2. This CDR3 has 16 amino acids. J was trimmed by 0 bases and V by 5 bases; bases with no gene match: 6. Germline V CDR1 and CDR2: SGHDN, FVKESK. The CDR3 protein is CASSGAGAYSYNEQFF. The CDR3 nucleotides read TGTGCCAGCAGCGGAGCGGGGGCCTACTCCTACAATGAGCAGTTCTTC. Variable domain in full (rest from reference TRBV14 and TRBJ2-1): EAGVTQFPSHSVIEKGQTVTLRCDPISGHDNLYWYRRVMGKEIKFLLHFVKESKQDESGMPNNRFLAERTGGTYSTLKVQPAELEDSGVYFCASSGAGAYSYNEQFFGPGTRLTVL.